A selection of T cell receptor beta chains follows, all from one sample in a study of T cell changes during pregnancy in multiple sclerosis. Only in-frame clones appear in the TCRdb table, and some are missing; sequencing was by immunoSEQ multiplex PCR. Of approximately 61,000 clones listed, roughly 90% are singletons. Sequenced here: peripheral blood, sampled after pregnancy. These receptors all stem from a female donor in good health, enrolled as a control in a pregnancy study. Each CDR3 is given with its conserved first and last residue. D genes are given only for firm matches. Clone size is given for some rows only: seen once, a few or many times, or a class if the clone is expanded.

TRBV30	TRBJ2-7	NA	once	15	TGTGCCTGGAGTTCCCTTGGACGGGGGACCTACGAGCAGTACTTC	CAWSSLGRGTYEQYF
TRBV2	TRBJ2-7	TRBD2	once	16	TGTGCCAGCAGTGGAGGAGCGGGAGCCCTCTCCTACGAGCAGTACTTC	CASSGGAGALSYEQYF
TRBV10-3	TRBJ2-5	NA	once	13	TGTGCCATCAGTGCGCGTCGAGGGGAGACCCAGTACTTC	CAISARRGETQYF
TRBV5-5	TRBJ2-7	TRBD2	NA	15	TGTGCCAGCAGCTTGCCCCAACTAGCGTTAGACGAGCAGTACTTC	CASSLPQLALDEQYF
TRBV2	TRBJ1-1	NA	NA	13	TGTGCCAGCAGTGTAGCCGGGAACACTGAAGCTTTCTTT	CASSVAGNTEAFF
TRBV4-3	TRBJ1-2	NA	NA	14	TGCGCCAGCAGCCAAGATATGGGACTCAGTGGCTACACCTTC	CASSQDMGLSGYTF
TRBV11-2	TRBJ2-7	TRBD1	NA	16	TGTGCCAGCAGCTTATTGACAGGGAGCGGCTCCTACGAGCAGTACTTC	CASSLLTGSGSYEQYF
TRBV5-1	TRBJ1-1	TRBD1	NA	14	TGCGCCAGCAGCTTCAGGGGGCTTGACACTGAAGCTTTCTTT	CASSFRGLDTEAFF
TRBV19	TRBJ1-2	TRBD1	NA	13	TGTGCCAGTAGTGGGACAGGGAGGTATGGCTACACCTTC	CASSGTGRYGYTF
TRBV18	TRBJ1-2	NA	NA	12	TGTGCCAGCTCAGGGGGCGAGTATGGCTACACCTTC	CASSGGEYGYTF
TRBV7-4	TRBJ1-4	NA	NA	15	TGTGCCAGCAGCCCTCTTAACAGGTGCAATGAAAAACTGTTTTTT	CASSPLNRCNEKLFF
TRBV27	TRBJ2-1	TRBD2	NA	16	TGTGCCAGCAGTTCTTCCGGGACTAGCGGTGTCAATGAGCAGTTCTTC	CASSSSGTSGVNEQFF
TRBV2	TRBJ1-4	TRBD1	once	14	TGTGCCAGCAATACAGGGGGGGAAAATGAAAAACTGTTTTTT	CASNTGGENEKLFF
TRBV9	TRBJ2-5	TRBD1	NA	15	TGTGCCAGCAGCGTAGGACAGGGGGCTGGGGAGACCCAGTACTTC	CASSVGQGAGETQYF
TRBV28	TRBJ2-5	TRBD2	once	17	TGTGCCAGCAGTTCCCCTCGAACTAGCGGGAGAGGGGAGACCCAGTACTTC	CASSSPRTSGRGETQYF
TRBV4-3	TRBJ2-4	NA	NA	15	TGCGCCAGCAGCCAAGGGGGTGAGGGTGGGCGCATTCAGTACTTC	CASSQGGEGGRIQYF
TRBV5-1	TRBJ2-2	TRBD1	NA	15	TGCGCCAGCAGCCCCTGGGCAGGGGGCATCGGGGAGCTGTTTTTT	CASSPWAGGIGELFF
TRBV7-3	TRBJ2-7	TRBD1	NA	13	TGTGCCAGCAGTTTTGACAGGGAAGGGGAGCAGTACTTC	CASSFDREGEQYF
TRBV27	TRBJ2-3	TRBD2	NA	14	TGTGCCAGCAGCGGGACTAGCGGGCGTAATACGCAGTATTTT	CASSGTSGRNTQYF
TRBV15	TRBJ1-1	NA	NA	15	TGTGCCACCAGCAGCCCCTTCAGTTGGAACACTGAAGCTTTCTTT	CATSSPFSWNTEAFF
TRBV7-2	TRBJ2-1	NA	NA	14	TGTGCCAGCAGCTTAGACAGGGCCTACAATGAGCAGTTCTTC	CASSLDRAYNEQFF
TRBV12-5	TRBJ1-2	TRBD1	NA	13	TGTGCTAGTGGTCCGGGACAGAACTATGGCTACACCTTC	CASGPGQNYGYTF
TRBV7-2	TRBJ1-1	NA	NA	15	TGTGCCAGCAGCTCGCCAGGGTGGTGGAACACTGAAGCTTTCTTT	CASSSPGWWNTEAFF
TRBV5-1	TRBJ1-1	NA	few	14	TGCGCCAGCAGCTTCGGAGGAATTGGGACTGAAGCTTTCTTT	CASSFGGIGTEAFF
TRBV27	TRBJ2-5	NA	NA	14	TGTGCCAGCAGTTCCGCCCGGGGAAAAGAGACCCAGTACTTC	CASSSARGKETQYF
TRBV15	TRBJ2-1	TRBD2	NA	17	TGTGCCACCAGCAGAGATCAAGGGAGGGCGGGATGGGATGAGCAGTTCTTC	CATSRDQGRAGWDEQFF
TRBV27	TRBJ2-3	NA	once	15	TGTGCCAGCAGTTTTGGTCGGGGGGCCCCAGATACGCAGTATTTT	CASSFGRGAPDTQYF
TRBV5-1	TRBJ1-4	NA	NA	14	TGCGCCAGCAGCTTAGGCAGGGTTTCCGAAAAACTGTTTTTT	CASSLGRVSEKLFF
TRBV7-3	TRBJ1-5	TRBD1	NA	14	TGTGCCAGCAGCGGGACAGGGGGGGATCAGCCCCAGCATTTT	CASSGTGGDQPQHF
TRBV11-2	TRBJ2-7	NA	NA	15	TGTGCCAGCAGCCGAATAACGACAGCGCCCTACGAGCAGTACTTC	CASSRITTAPYEQYF
TRBV19	TRBJ1-2	TRBD1	NA	16	TGTGCCAGTAGTTTTTCCTTCCCGGGACAGGGAGGTGGCTACACCTTC	CASSFSFPGQGGGYTF
TRBV6-1	TRBJ2-1	NA	NA	13	TGTGCCAGCAGTGGCCAGGTTTACAATGAGCAGTTCTTC	CASSGQVYNEQFF
TRBV11-3	TRBJ2-4	NA	NA	19	TGTGCCAGCAGCTTAAGGAGTGGAGCGGCAGACCTAGCCAAAAACATTCAGTACTTC	CASSLRSGAADLAKNIQYF
TRBV30	TRBJ1-4	NA	NA	14	TGTGCCTGGAGTTTTTCAAGGAGTTCTGAAAAACTGTTTTTT	CAWSFSRSSEKLFF
TRBV29-1	TRBJ2-5	TRBD2	NA	12	TGCAGCGGGACTAGCGGACAAGAGACCCAGTACTTC	CSGTSGQETQYF
TRBV6-5	TRBJ2-7	NA	NA	16	TGTGCCAGCAGTTACTCGAGGACAGCCTTTTACTACGAGCAGTACTTC	CASSYSRTAFYYEQYF
TRBV27	TRBJ2-1	NA	once	11	TGTGCCAGTTTATCCCGCAATGAGCAGTTCTTC	CASLSRNEQFF
TRBV7-3	TRBJ2-3	NA	NA	12	TGTGCCAGCAGCGGAGGCACAGATACGCAGTATTTT	CASSGGTDTQYF
TRBV2	TRBJ2-7	NA	NA	12	TGTGCCAGCATCCTACAGGGAAACGAGCAGTACTTC	CASILQGNEQYF
TRBV19	TRBJ1-1	TRBD1	NA	16	TGTGCCAGTAGTACGCTGTCGGGACAGGGGAACACTGAAGCTTTCTTT	CASSTLSGQGNTEAFF
TRBV10-3	TRBJ2-5	TRBD2	NA	13	TGTGCCAGTGGGACTAGCGGCCAAGAGACCCAGTACTTC	CASGTSGQETQYF
TRBV6-6	TRBJ1-5	NA	NA	16	TGTGCCAGCAGCCCCGGACAGACCCATAGCAATCAGCCCCAGCATTTT	CASSPGQTHSNQPQHF
TRBV7-9	TRBJ2-1	TRBD2	NA	13	TGTGCCAGCAGCCCAGGGACTAGGGGGGAGCAGTTCTTC	CASSPGTRGEQFF
TRBV21-1	TRBJ1-5	NA	NA	17	TGTGCCAGCAGGACACTGACAGGGAGAGGGAGCAATCAGCCCCAGCATTTT	CASRTLTGRGSNQPQHF